The TCR beta chain described here comes from a study of blood T cell repertoires in COVID-19. Study-wide background: Samples of COVID-19 (acute and convalescent) were obtained from the United States, Italy and Spain.

The study drew participants aged about 18 to 89 years from some 24 US areas. Participants' own reports of clinical history determined their cohort assignment. Cohort 3 recovery required two negative PCRs, clearance, or symptom resolution. The repertoire was sequenced with immunoSEQ multiplex PCR; TCRdb's copy has only in-frame clones and lacks some. This table has a few hundred thousand clones, about nine tenths appearing once. The sequence was collected from a man younger than 40 who had recovered from COVID-19. Sequencing was performed on PBMCs or T cells enriched from blood (not recorded which).

The CDR3 sequence is CASSPTPIGREQPQHF. For the CDR3, the DNA is TGTGCCAGCTCACCTACCCCCATCGGGAGGGAGCAGCCCCAGCATTTT. The chain joins TRBV18 to TRBJ1-5; D gene ambiguous. Trimming shortened V by 3 bases and J by 7 bases, and 19 bases separated the two germline ends. Germline V gene data show CDR1 as KGHSH and CDR2 as LQKENI. The CDR3 is made up of 16 amino acids.